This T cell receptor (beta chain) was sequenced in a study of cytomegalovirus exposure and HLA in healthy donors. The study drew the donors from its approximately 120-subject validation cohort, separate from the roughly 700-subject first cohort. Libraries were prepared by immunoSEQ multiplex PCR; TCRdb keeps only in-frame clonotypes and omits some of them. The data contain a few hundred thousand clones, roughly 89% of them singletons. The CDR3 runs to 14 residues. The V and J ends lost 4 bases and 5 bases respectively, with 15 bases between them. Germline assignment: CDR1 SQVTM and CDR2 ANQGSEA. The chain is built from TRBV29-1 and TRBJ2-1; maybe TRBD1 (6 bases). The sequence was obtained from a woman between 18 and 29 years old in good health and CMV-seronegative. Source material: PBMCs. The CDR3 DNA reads TGCAGCGTTGTCAGGGGCGTTCTGGACAATGAGCAGTTCTTC. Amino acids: CSVVRGVLDNEQFF.